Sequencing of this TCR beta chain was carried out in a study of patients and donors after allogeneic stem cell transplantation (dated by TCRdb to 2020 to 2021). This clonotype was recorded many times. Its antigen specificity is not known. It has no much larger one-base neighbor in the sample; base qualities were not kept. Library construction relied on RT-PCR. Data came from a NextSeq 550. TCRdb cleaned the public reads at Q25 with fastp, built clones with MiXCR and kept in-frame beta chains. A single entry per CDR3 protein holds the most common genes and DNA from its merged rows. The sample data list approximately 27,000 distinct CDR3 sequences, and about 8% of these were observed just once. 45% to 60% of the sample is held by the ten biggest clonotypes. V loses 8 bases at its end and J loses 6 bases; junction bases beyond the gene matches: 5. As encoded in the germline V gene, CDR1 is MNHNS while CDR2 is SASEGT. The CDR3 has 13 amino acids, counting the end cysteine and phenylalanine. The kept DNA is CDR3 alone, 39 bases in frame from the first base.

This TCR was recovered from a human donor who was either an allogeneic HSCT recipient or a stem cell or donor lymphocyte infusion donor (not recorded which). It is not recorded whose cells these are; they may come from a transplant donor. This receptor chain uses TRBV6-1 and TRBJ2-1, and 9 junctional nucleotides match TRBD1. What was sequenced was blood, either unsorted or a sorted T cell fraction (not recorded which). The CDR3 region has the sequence CASPGQGFNEQFF. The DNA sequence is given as TGTGCCAGCCCCGGACAGGGGTTCAATGAGCAGTTCTTC.